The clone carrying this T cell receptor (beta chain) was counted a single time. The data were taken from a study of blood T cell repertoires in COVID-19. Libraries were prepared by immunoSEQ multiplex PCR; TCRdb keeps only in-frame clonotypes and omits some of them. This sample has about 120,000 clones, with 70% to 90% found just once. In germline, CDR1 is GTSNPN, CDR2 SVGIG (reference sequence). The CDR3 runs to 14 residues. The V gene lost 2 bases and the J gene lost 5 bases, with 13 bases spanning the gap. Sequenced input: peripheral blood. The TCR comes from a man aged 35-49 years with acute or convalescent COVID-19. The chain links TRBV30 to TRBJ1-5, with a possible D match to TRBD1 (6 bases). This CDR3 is CAWSRNRADQPQHF. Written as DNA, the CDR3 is TGTGCCTGGAGTCGCAACAGGGCCGATCAGCCCCAGCATTTT.